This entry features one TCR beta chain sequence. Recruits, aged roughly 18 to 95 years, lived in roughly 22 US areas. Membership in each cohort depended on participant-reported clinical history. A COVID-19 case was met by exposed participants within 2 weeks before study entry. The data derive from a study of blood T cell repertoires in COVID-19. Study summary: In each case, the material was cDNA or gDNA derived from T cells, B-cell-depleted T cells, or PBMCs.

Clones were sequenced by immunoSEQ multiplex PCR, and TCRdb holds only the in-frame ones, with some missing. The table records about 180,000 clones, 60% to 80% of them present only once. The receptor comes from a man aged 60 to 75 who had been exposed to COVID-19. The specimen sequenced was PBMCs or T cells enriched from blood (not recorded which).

The CDR3 DNA reads as TGTGCCACCAGCAGAGATCCCGCCGGGGAGCTGTTTTTT. Translation: CATSRDPAGELFF. The V gene is TRBV15, the J gene TRBJ2-2; no definite D call. Trimming shortened V by 0 bases and J by 6 bases, and 5 bases separated the two germline ends. The CDR3 loop spans 13 amino acids. Per the germline V gene, CDR1 is LNHNV and CDR2 is YYDKDF (reference sequence).